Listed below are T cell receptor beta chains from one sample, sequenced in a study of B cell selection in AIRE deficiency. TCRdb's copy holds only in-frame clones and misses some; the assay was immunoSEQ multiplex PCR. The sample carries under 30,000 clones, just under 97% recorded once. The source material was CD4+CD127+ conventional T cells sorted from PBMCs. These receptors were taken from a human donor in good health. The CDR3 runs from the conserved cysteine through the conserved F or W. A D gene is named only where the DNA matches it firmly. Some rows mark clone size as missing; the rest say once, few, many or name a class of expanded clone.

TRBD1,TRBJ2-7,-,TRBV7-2,TGTGCCAGCAGCCCAGGGGGACAGGGGCGCGAGCAGTACTTC,CASSPGGQGREQYF
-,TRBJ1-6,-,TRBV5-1,TGCGCCAGCAGCTTGGATGGGACTAATTCACCCCTCCACTTT,CASSLDGTNSPLHF
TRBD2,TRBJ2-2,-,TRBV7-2,TGTGCCAGCAGCGCCTCTAGCGGGAACACCGGGGAGCTGTTTTTT,CASSASSGNTGELFF
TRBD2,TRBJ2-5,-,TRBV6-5,TGTGCCAGCAGTTACTTAGCGGGGGGAGGGCAAGAGACCCAGTACTTC,CASSYLAGGGQETQYF
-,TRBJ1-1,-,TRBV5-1,TGCGCCAGCAGCTTGGCACAGACGAACACTGAAGCTTTCTTT,CASSLAQTNTEAFF
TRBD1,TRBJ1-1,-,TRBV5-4,TGTGCCAGCAGCTCAGACAGGGGGCTTACTGAAGCTTTCTTT,CASSSDRGLTEAFF
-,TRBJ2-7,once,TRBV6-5,TGTGCCAGCAGTTACTCGGGAACGGACGCCTACGAGCAGTACTTC,CASSYSGTDAYEQYF
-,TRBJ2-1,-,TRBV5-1,TGCGCCAGCAGCTTGGCGTCGGGGAGCTCCTACAATGAGCAGTTCTTC,CASSLASGSSYNEQFF
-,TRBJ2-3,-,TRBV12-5,TGTGCTAGTGGTTTAGGAAGGGTTAGCACAGATACGCAGTATTTT,CASGLGRVSTDTQYF
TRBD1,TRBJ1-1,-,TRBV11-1,TGTGCCAGCAGCTTATTCTCGACAGGGGCTGAAGCTTTCTTT,CASSLFSTGAEAFF
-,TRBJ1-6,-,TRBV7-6,TGTGCCAGCAGCCCCCGGGACATACTTTCACCCCTCCACTTT,CASSPRDILSPLHF
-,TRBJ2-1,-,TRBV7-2,TGTGCCAGCAGCATCGGGACAACCCACTACAATGAGCAGTTCTTC,CASSIGTTHYNEQFF
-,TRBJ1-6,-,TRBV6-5,TGTGCCAGCAGTAGAGGACACGATAATTCACCCCTCCACTTT,CASSRGHDNSPLHF
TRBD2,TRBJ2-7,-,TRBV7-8,TGTGCCAGCAGCCCAAAAATGTCACTAGCGCACTACGAGCAGTACTTC,CASSPKMSLAHYEQYF
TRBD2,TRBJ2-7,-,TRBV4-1,TGCGCCAGCAGCCAAGTGGAGACTAGCGTATCCTACGAGCAGTACTTC,CASSQVETSVSYEQYF
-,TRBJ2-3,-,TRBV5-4,TGTGCCAGCAGCTTCTCTTCCGGACAGCTTTCCACAGATACGCAGTATTTT,CASSFSSGQLSTDTQYF
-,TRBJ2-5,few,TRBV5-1,TGCGCCAGCAGTTCAGAGGTGGCGGAGACCCAGTACTTC,CASSSEVAETQYF
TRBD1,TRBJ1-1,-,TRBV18,TGTGCCAGCTCACCACGGGTACAGGGGGTTGGCACTGAAGCTTTCTTT,CASSPRVQGVGTEAFF
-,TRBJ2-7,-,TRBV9,TGTGCCAGCAGCGCCCAACAGGGACCCTACTACGAGCAGTACTTC,CASSAQQGPYYEQYF
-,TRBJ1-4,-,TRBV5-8,TGTGCCAGCACCCCGTACAGGGACGGCGAAAAACTGTTTTTT,CASTPYRDGEKLFF
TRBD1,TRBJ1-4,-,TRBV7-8,TGTGCCAGCAGCAAAGGCAGGGGGCACTCCAATGAAAAACTGTTTTTT,CASSKGRGHSNEKLFF
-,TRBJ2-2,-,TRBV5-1,TGCGCCAGCACCCCCGGCCAGCCTAACACCGGGGAGCTGTTTTTT,CASTPGQPNTGELFF
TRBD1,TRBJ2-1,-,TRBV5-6,TGTGCCAGCAGCTTTTGGCAGGGGGCCAATGAGCAGTTCTTC,CASSFWQGANEQFF
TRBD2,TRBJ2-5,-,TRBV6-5,TGTGCCAGCACCCCGGGACTAGATCGCGAGACCCAGTACTTC,CASTPGLDRETQYF
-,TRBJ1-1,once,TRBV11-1,TGTGCCAGCAGCTTCTCAGGCTTGAACACTGAAGCTTTCTTT,CASSFSGLNTEAFF
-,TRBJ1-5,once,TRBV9,TGTGCCAGCAGTCGTAGGAATAGCAATCAGCCCCAGCATTTT,CASSRRNSNQPQHF
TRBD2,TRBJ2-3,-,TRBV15,TGTGCCACCAGCAGCCGACTAGCGGGTAACACAGATACGCAGTATTTT,CATSSRLAGNTDTQYF
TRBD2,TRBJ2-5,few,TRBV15,TGTGCCACCAGCAGACCCCCTCGTACTAGCGGGAGCCAAGAGACCCAGTACTTC,CATSRPPRTSGSQETQYF
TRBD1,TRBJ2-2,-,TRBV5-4,TGTGCCAGCGAGATTGGGACAGGCCCCGGGGAGTTGTTTTTT,CASEIGTGPGELFF
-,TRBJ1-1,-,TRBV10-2,TGCGCCAGCAGACCATCAGGGGCCAGGACTGAAGCTTTCTTT,CASRPSGARTEAFF
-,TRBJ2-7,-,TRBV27,TGTGCCAGCAGTTTCCGAGACCTCGGGGAGCAGTACTTC,CASSFRDLGEQYF
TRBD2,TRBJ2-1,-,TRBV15,TGTGCCACCAGCCCCGATAGCGGGAGTAATGAGCAGTTCTTC,CATSPDSGSNEQFF
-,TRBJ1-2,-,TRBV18,TGTGCCAGCTCACCACCACATACTACCTATGGCTACACCTTC,CASSPPHTTYGYTF
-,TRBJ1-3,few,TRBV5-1,TGCGCCAGCAGCATCCGGGACCCAGGGATGGCTGGAAACACCATATATTTT,CASSIRDPGMAGNTIYF
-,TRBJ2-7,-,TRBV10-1,TGCGCCAGCAGACTGTTGCAGGGATGGGAGCAGTACTTC,CASRLLQGWEQYF
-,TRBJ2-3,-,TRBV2,TGTGCCAGCACCCCCTCGGGGCAAGGCACAGATACGCAGTATTTT,CASTPSGQGTDTQYF
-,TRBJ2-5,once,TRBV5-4,TGTGCCAGCAGCTTGGACGGGACATACGGAAAGGGGATGTACTTC,CASSLDGTYGKGMYF
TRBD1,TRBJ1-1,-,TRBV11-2,TGTGCCAGCAGCGCGGGACAGGGGAGGACTAACACTGAAGCTTTCTTT,CASSAGQGRTNTEAFF
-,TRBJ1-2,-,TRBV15,TGTGCCACCAGCAGGATCCGGGGAAAGACAGTGAGGATATGGGGAAACTATGGCTACACCTTC,CATSRIRGKTVRIWGNYGYTF
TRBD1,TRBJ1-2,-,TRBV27,TGTGCCAGCAGTCCGGACAGGGGGTTGACTGGCTACACCTTC,CASSPDRGLTGYTF
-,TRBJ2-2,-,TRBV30,TGTGCCTCCCGGCCGACTTGGGCCTATGCGACCGGGGAGCTGTTTTTT,CASRPTWAYATGELFF
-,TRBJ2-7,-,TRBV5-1,TGCGCCAGCAGCACGGACAGCTCCTACGAGCAGTACTTC,CASSTDSSYEQYF
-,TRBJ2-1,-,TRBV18,TGTGCCAGCTCACCACGGCTGGGGGTCAATGAGCAGTTCTTC,CASSPRLGVNEQFF
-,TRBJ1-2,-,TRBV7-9,TGTGCCAGCAGCTTAGGGGGGACACTCGAAGGTGGCTACACCTTC,CASSLGGTLEGGYTF
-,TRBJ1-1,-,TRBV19,TGTGCCAGTAGTTCAACCCGACAGTGGAACACTGAAGCTTTCTTT,CASSSTRQWNTEAFF
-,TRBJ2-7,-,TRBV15,TGTGCCACCAGCAGAGATAAGGGGAGTAACTACGAGCAGTACTTC,CATSRDKGSNYEQYF
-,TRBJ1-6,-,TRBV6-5,TGTGCCAGCAGTCTGGGGGGTGTCACTTCACCCCTCCACTTT,CASSLGGVTSPLHF
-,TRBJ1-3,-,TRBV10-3,TGTGCCGCACTAAGGCCTGGAAACACCATATATTTT,CAALRPGNTIYF
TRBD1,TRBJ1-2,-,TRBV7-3,TGTGCCAGCAGCTACGGACAGGGGGGTGGCTACACCTTC,CASSYGQGGGYTF